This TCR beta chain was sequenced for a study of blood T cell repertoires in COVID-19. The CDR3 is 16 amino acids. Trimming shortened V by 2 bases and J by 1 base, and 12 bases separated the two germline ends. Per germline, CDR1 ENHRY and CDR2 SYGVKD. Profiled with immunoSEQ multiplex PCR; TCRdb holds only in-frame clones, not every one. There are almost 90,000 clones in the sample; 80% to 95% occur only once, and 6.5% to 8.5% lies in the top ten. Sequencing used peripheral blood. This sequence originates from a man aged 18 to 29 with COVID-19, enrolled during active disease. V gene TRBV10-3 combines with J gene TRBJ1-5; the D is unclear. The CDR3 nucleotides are TGTGCCATCAGTGAGCGGGGTGGGTACAGCAATCAGCCCCAGCATTTT. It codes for CAISERGGYSNQPQHF.